The 28 T cell receptor beta chains in this list originate from one sample, sequenced in a study of identical twins. TCRdb called the 5' RACE reads again in MiXCR, with one record for every CDR3 protein. The sample consists of about 1.7 million distinct CDR3 sequences, around 29% of them appearing once. The sequenced material came from cord blood. These receptors were obtained from a newborn girl in good health.

In this sample, this clonotype turned up once. J is TRBJ2-3 and V is TRBV30, with 7 bases fitting TRBD1. Germline loops: CDR1 GTSNPN, CDR2 SVGIG (reference sequence). The junction had 2 bases not matched to a gene; V was cut back by 2 bases and J by 0 bases. This CDR3 is 14 amino acids long. This CDR3 reads CAWSQGVSTDTQYF. CDR3 nucleotide sequence: TGTGCCTGGAGTCAGGGGGTAAGCACAGATACGCAGTATTTT.

In this sample, this clonotype turned up a few times. CDR3 amino acids: CASSGTSGVRGYQETQYF. CDR3 in DNA: TGTGCCAGCAGTGGCACTAGCGGGGTCAGGGGGTACCAAGAGACCCAGTACTTC. The chain joins TRBV12-3 or TRBV12-4 to TRBJ2-5; 10 bases match TRBD2. CDR3 length equals 18 residues. V trimming: 5 bases; J trimming: 0 bases; junction bases outside the gene matches: 12.

This chain links TRBV20-1 with TRBJ1-5; 9 bases map to TRBD1. The V gene end was trimmed by 5 bases and the J gene end by 7 bases; junction bases not matched to a gene: 9. CDR1 is DFQATT, CDR2 SNEGSKA, per germline (reference sequence). The length of the CDR3 is 14 residues. Here the CDR3 DNA reads TGCAGTGCTCCGGGACAGGGCCCACGACAGCCCCAGCATTTT. Translated, it gives CSAPGQGPRQPQHF.

CDR3 loop: CASSLYSGTSVYEQYF. CDR3 bases: TGTGCCAGCAGTTTGTATTCAGGGACTAGCGTTTACGAGCAGTACTTC. The chain joins TRBV28 to TRBJ2-4, with TRBD2 identical over 10 bases. The DNA matches TRBJ2-7 better at its end, which makes the J call doubtful. From germline, CDR1 is MDHEN and CDR2 SYDVKM. This CDR3 has 16 amino acids.

The table lists this clonotype with many counts. The chain uses TRBV7-8 and TRBJ2-7; tentative D call: TRBD2 (6 bases). The CDR3 sequence is 12 residues long. The V end was cut by 6 bases, the J end by 2 bases, with 8 bases between. In germline, CDR1 is SGHVS, CDR2 FQNEAQ. This CDR3 reads CASSRLAYEQYF. CDR3 sequence (DNA): TGTGCCAGCAGTCGACTAGCCTACGAGCAGTACTTC.

This chain uses TRBV7-2 with TRBJ2-5; D remains ambiguous. This CDR3 has 13 amino acids. V was pared by 1 base and J by 5 bases, with 8 bases between. Germline V gene sequence: CDR1 SGHTA, CDR2 FQGNSA. Written as DNA, the CDR3 is TGTGCCAGCAGCTTAGGGTTTTGGGAGACCCAGTACTTC. It translates to CASSLGFWETQYF.

The chain links TRBV24-1 to TRBJ2-5; perhaps D is TRBD1 or TRBD2 (5 bases each). Trimming took 1 base from V and 3 from J, leaving 8 bases between them. Germline CDR1 KGHDR, CDR2 SFDVKD. The CDR3 spans 14 residues. The CDR3 bases are TGTGCCACCAGTGATTTTAGGGACGAAGAGACCCAGTACTTC. Amino acid sequence: CATSDFRDEETQYF.

At least ten counts were recorded for this clonotype. This chain joins TRBV7-9 and TRBJ2-7; 10 bases line up with TRBD1. V trimming: 0 bases; J trimming: 4 bases; junction bases outside the gene matches: 0. Germline lookup yields CDR1 SEHNR and CDR2 FQNEAQ (reference sequence). This CDR3 is built from 14 residues. The CDR3 loop is CASSLADRGYEQYF. CDR3 DNA: TGTGCCAGCAGCTTAGCGGACAGGGGGTACGAGCAGTACTTC.

The CDR3 loop is CASSQDSHPMNTEAFF. CDR3 DNA: TGTGCCAGCAGCCAAGATTCTCACCCCATGAACACTGAAGCTTTCTTT. The chain recombines TRBV14 with TRBJ1-1; unclear D gene. From germline, CDR1 is SGHDN and CDR2 FVKESK. The V end was cut by 0 bases, the J end by 0 bases, with 11 bases between. There are 16 residues in the CDR3.

This clonotype was counted only a few times. The chain carries TRBV2 and TRBJ2-7; 9 nucleotides agree with TRBD1. The germline gives CDR1 SNHLY, CDR2 FYNNEI. The CDR3 sequence is 14 residues long. V lost 4 bases, J lost 6 bases, and 7 bases stayed unmatched. The CDR3 spells CASSVEQGAAEQYF. CDR3 DNA: TGTGCCAGCAGTGTGGAACAGGGGGCTGCCGAGCAGTACTTC.

The table lists this clonotype with a few counts. This chain joins TRBV10-3 and TRBJ2-7, with no clear D. V lost 4 bases and J lost 1, with 14 bases in between. In germline, CDR1 is ENHRY, CDR2 SYGVKD. This CDR3 contains 15 residues. The CDR3 spells CAISAVGTASYEQYF. CDR3 in DNA: TGTGCCATCAGTGCCGTGGGTACAGCTTCCTACGAGCAGTACTTC.

The chain links TRBV27 to TRBJ2-5; D may be TRBD1 or TRBD2 (6 bases each). The CDR3 is 15 amino acids. The V gene's germline CDR1 is MNHEY and CDR2 SMNVEV (reference sequence). Trimming shortened V by 6 bases and J by 3 bases, and 17 bases separated the two germline ends. CDR3 coding DNA: TGTGCCAGCAGCGATTTCTGGGGGGCGAAAGAGACCCAGTACTTC. It encodes CASSDFWGAKETQYF.

This clonotype was seen once. This rearrangement joins TRBV20-1 to TRBJ1-1; maybe TRBD1 (5 bases). Germline V gene lookup returns CDR1 DFQATT and CDR2 SNEGSKA (reference sequence). CDR3 length: 15 residues. V was trimmed by 2 bases and J by 3 bases, leaving 16 bases between them. CDR3 protein: CSARILMGTYTEAFF. CDR3 nucleotides: TGCAGTGCTAGAATCCTGATGGGGACGTACACTGAAGCTTTCTTT.

This clonotype was detected a few times. Germline is not matched at one junction end, which may reflect a read error. V is TRBV12-3 or TRBV12-4 and J is TRBJ2-3; 8 bases agree with TRBD2. CDR3 length: 15 residues. The CDR3: CASRGTSASTDTRYF. CDR3 coding DNA: TGTGCCAGCAGGGGGACTAGTGCTAGCACAGATACGCGGTATTTT.

This clonotype was seen many times. The V call is TRBV29-1, the J call TRBJ2-6, with D hard to call. Germline-derived CDR1 and CDR2 are SQVTM and ANQGSEA. The CDR3 has 13 residues. V lost 5 bases and J lost 0, with 5 bases in between. CDR3 sequence: CSVSYSGANVLTF. The CDR3 nucleotides are TGCAGCGTTTCGTACTCTGGGGCCAACGTCCTGACTTTC.

This clonotype appeared once. The V gene is TRBV11-2, the J gene TRBJ2-7; TRBD1 matches 11 bases. Germline V lookup: CDR1 SGHAT, CDR2 FQNNGV. The CDR3 totals 15 residues. Trimming removed 7 bases from V and 4 bases from J; junction bases left unmatched: 9. The CDR3 is CASTQGQGAFYEQYF. The CDR3 region has the DNA TGTGCCAGCACCCAAGGACAGGGGGCTTTTTACGAGCAGTACTTC.

The CDR3 DNA is TGTGCCAGCAGCGCAGGACTCTTCACCGGGGAGCTGTTTTTT. Residues: CASSAGLFTGELFF. The chain carries TRBV9 and TRBJ2-2, with a weak D call TRBD2 (5 bases). This CDR3 has 14 residues. Germline V CDR1 and CDR2: SGDLS, YYNGEE. V was clipped by 3 bases and J by 4 bases, with 10 bases between them.

The chain has TRBV6-5 and TRBJ2-1, with TRBD1 identical over 9 bases. This CDR3 is built from 13 residues. Per germline, CDR1 MNHEY and CDR2 SVGAGI. V shed 8 bases and J 15 bases; nucleotides not matched to a gene: 14. The CDR3, as DNA: TGTGCCAGCGGGGGAGTACCGGGACAGGGCTCGTTCTTC. Translation: CASGGVPGQGSFF.

In this sample, this clonotype turned up once. The gene calls are TRBV6-2 or TRBV6-3 and TRBJ2-2; TRBD2 might be the D (6 bases). Trimming left V 7 bases short and J 5 bases short, with 11 bases between. Looked up from germline, CDR1 is MNHEY and CDR2 is SVGEGT. CDR3 length equals 13 residues. CDR3 nucleotides: TGTGCCAGCACCAATAGCGGTACCGGGGAGCTGTTTTTT. Protein sequence: CASTNSGTGELFF.

The rearrangement uses TRBV29-1 and TRBJ1-5; 8 bases agree with TRBD1. The V gene's germline CDR1 is SQVTM and CDR2 ANQGSEA. CDR3 length: 13 amino acids. V shed 7 bases, J shed 6 bases, and the junction held 8 bases outside the gene matches. Written as DNA, the CDR3 is TGCAGCGCGGAGGACAGGGCCGGTCAGCCCCAGCATTTT. This sequence encodes CSAEDRAGQPQHF.

V usage is TRBV6-2 or TRBV6-3 and J usage is TRBJ2-1; D gene ambiguous. The CDR3 totals 14 residues. CDR1 is MNHEY and CDR2 is SVGEGT in the germline V gene. The V end was cut by 4 bases, the J end by 6 bases, with 13 bases between. In nucleotides, the CDR3 is TGTGCCAGCAGTTCGGTTAAGAGCTCCAATGAGCAGTTCTTC. Translated, it gives CASSSVKSSNEQFF.

There are a few counts of this clonotype. The chain combines TRBV13 with TRBJ2-7; the D is unclear. Germline values: CDR1 PRHDT, CDR2 FYEKMQ (reference sequence). The CDR3 consists of 15 residues. V was pared by 4 bases and J by 3 bases, with 16 bases between. The DNA of the CDR3 is TGTGCCAGCAGCTCCCGGGCCCTGGCGTTCTACGAGCAGTACTTC. It specifies CASSSRALAFYEQYF.

The rearrangement joins TRBV27 to TRBJ1-4, with unresolved D. Trimming shortened V by 6 bases and J by 7 bases, and 15 bases separated the two germline ends. In germline, CDR1 is MNHEY, CDR2 SMNVEV (reference sequence). The CDR3 is 14 amino acids. The CDR3 reads CASSPWFFGEKLFF. The CDR3 nucleotides are TGTGCCAGCAGCCCATGGTTCTTCGGTGAAAAACTGTTTTTT.

V gene TRBV9 combines with J gene TRBJ2-1, with D possibly matching TRBD2 (6 bases). Germline CDR1 is SGDLS and CDR2 is YYNGEE. V lost 7 bases and J lost 5, with 13 bases in between. The CDR3 loop spans 13 amino acids. CDR3 nucleotides: TGTGCCAGCGGACGCCCGGGGGACAATGAGCAGTTCTTC. Its protein product is CASGRPGDNEQFF.

The V call is TRBV12-3 or TRBV12-4, the J call TRBJ2-1; D remains unclear. V lost 3 bases and J 10 bases, leaving 10 bases between the germline ends. The CDR3 spans 12 residues. As DNA, the CDR3 is TGTGCCAGCAGTTTTGGGGTCTACGAGCAGTTCTTC. Encoded protein: CASSFGVYEQFF.

V and J are TRBV29-1 and TRBJ2-5, with D perhaps TRBD1 (5 bases). The germline V gene has CDR1 SQVTM and CDR2 ANQGSEA. The CDR3 has 14 amino acids. The ends were cut back, 7 bases at V and 0 bases at J, with 15 bases in the middle. The CDR3 nucleotides read TGCAGCGCATCCCAGGGCCTGTACCAAGAGACCCAGTACTTC. Protein sequence: CSASQGLYQETQYF.

This clonotype was seen ten or more times. V is TRBV4-2 and J is TRBJ2-7; D gene unclear. V was cut by 2 bases and J by 5 bases, with 7 bases left in between. The germline V gene has CDR1 LGHNA and CDR2 YNFKEQ. This CDR3 spans 12 amino acids. The CDR3 nucleotides read TGTGCCAGCAGCCAAACGCCAGACGAGCAGTACTTC. This codes for CASSQTPDEQYF.

This sequence joins TRBV7-9 and TRBJ2-1; D unclear. Trimming left V 6 bases short and J 4 bases short, with 10 bases between. CDR1 is SEHNR, CDR2 FQNEAQ, per germline (reference sequence). This CDR3 is 13 amino acids long. The CDR3 region has the DNA TGTGCCAGCAGGTTGTGGGGTTACAATGAGCAGTTCTTC. It codes for CASRLWGYNEQFF.